Listed below are T cell receptor beta chains from one sample, sequenced in a study of cytotoxic CD8 clonotypes in ibrutinib-treated CLL. Sequencing used immunoSEQ multiplex PCR; TCRdb keeps in-frame clones, though not all of them. The sample lists about 300,000 clones, around 76% seen once, with roughly 5% in the top ten. The sequencing here drew on PBMCs, taken at disease progression, from a patient treated with ibrutinib. The receptors derive from a human donor with chronic lymphocytic leukemia. CDR3s include the opening cysteine and the closing phenylalanine or tryptophan. A D gene is named only where the DNA matches it firmly. Size tells how often a clone was seen (once, few, many) or the class of an expanded clone, and some rows leave it out.

d_call,clone_size,j_call,v_call,cdr3_aa,cdr3_nt
TRBD1,once,TRBJ2-7,TRBV7-9,CASSPRAGQGRIYEQYF,TGTGCCAGCAGCCCAAGGGCGGGACAGGGGCGTATCTACGAGCAGTACTTC
.,.,TRBJ2-7,TRBV27,CASSSLRGNEQYF,TGTGCCAGCAGTTCCCTCCGAGGTAACGAGCAGTACTTC
TRBD2,.,TRBJ2-7,TRBV6-6,CASTRTSIYEQYF,TGTGCCAGCACTCGGACTAGTATCTACGAGCAGTACTTC
.,.,TRBJ2-1,TRBV18,CASSPRPSTSMNEQFF,TGTGCCAGCTCACCACGCCCCTCGACTAGTATGAATGAGCAGTTCTTC
.,few,TRBJ2-1,TRBV7-3,CASSPHGGNEQFF,TGTGCCAGCAGCCCCCATGGGGGGAATGAGCAGTTCTTC
.,.,TRBJ2-1,TRBV6-5,CASRPVLSSYNEQFF,TGTGCCAGCAGGCCGGTTTTGAGCTCCTACAATGAGCAGTTCTTC
TRBD1,.,TRBJ1-2,TRBV6-1,CASSDGDRENYGYTF,TGTGCCAGCAGTGATGGGGACAGGGAAAACTATGGCTACACCTTC
.,.,TRBJ2-1,TRBV13,CASSLRGGGNEQFF,TGTGCCAGCAGCTTACGGGGAGGGGGCAATGAGCAGTTCTTC
.,.,TRBJ2-7,TRBV5-1,CASSLGVGASYYEQYF,TGCGCCAGCAGCTTGGGGGTAGGGGCAAGTTACTACGAGCAGTACTTC
TRBD1,.,TRBJ2-1,TRBV27,CASSLTGNNEQFF,TGTGCCAGCAGTTTGACAGGGAACAATGAGCAGTTCTTC
.,once,TRBJ1-2,TRBV19,CASSITGKPGYTF,TGTGCCAGTAGTATAACCGGGAAGCCTGGCTACACCTTC
TRBD1,once,TRBJ2-4,TRBV5-1,CASSLLGDSKNIQYF,TGCGCCAGCAGCTTGCTGGGGGACAGCAAAAACATTCAGTACTTC
.,.,TRBJ1-6,TRBV15,CATSSLSSYNSPLHF,TGTGCCACCAGCAGTCTAAGCTCCTATAATTCACCCCTCCACTTT
TRBD2,few,TRBJ2-7,TRBV6-5,CASSNGAGGSYEQYF,TGTGCCAGCAGTAACGGGGCGGGAGGCTCCTACGAGCAGTACTTC
.,.,TRBJ2-3,TRBV28,CASSLTINTQYF,TGTGCCAGCAGTTTAACTATCAATACGCAGTATTTT
.,.,TRBJ1-2,TRBV6-6,CASSHGSPINYGYTF,TGTGCCAGCAGTCACGGCTCACCCATAAACTATGGCTACACCTTC
TRBD2,once,TRBJ2-7,TRBV28,CATRLAFSYEQYF,TGTGCCACCAGACTAGCGTTTTCCTACGAGCAGTACTTC
.,.,TRBJ1-3,TRBV6-8,CASSYWTRGGNTIYF,TGTGCCAGCAGTTACTGGACCAGGGGTGGAAACACCATATATTTT
.,.,TRBJ2-7,TRBV13,CASRIKGGNYEQYF,TGTGCCAGCAGGATAAAGGGGGGGAACTACGAGCAGTACTTC
.,.,TRBJ1-2,TRBV5-1,CASSPGQPGYGYTF,TGTGCCAGCAGCCCCGGACAGCCAGGCTATGGCTACACCTTC
.,.,TRBJ1-2,TRBV5-1,CASSPLPGSYGYTF,TGCGCCAGCAGCCCCCTTCCGGGGTCCTATGGCTACACCTTC
TRBD1,.,TRBJ2-1,TRBV5-1,CASSGYPGTGVGEQFF,TGCGCCAGCAGCGGGTACCCCGGGACAGGGGTTGGTGAGCAGTTCTTC
.,once,TRBJ2-7,TRBV18,CASLPPDRSYEQYF,TGTGCCAGCTTACCACCGGACAGATCCTACGAGCAGTACTTC
.,few,TRBJ1-5,TRBV7-8,CASRPTFGDQPQHF,TGTGCCAGCAGACCGACGTTCGGGGATCAGCCCCAGCATTTT
.,.,TRBJ1-4,TRBV10-3,CAISSGQNEKLFF,TGTGCCATCAGCTCTGGACAGAATGAAAAACTGTTTTTT
.,.,TRBJ1-5,TRBV10-1,CASSEYGNQPQHF,TGCGCCAGCAGTGAGTATGGCAATCAGCCCCAGCATTTT
TRBD2,.,TRBJ2-2,TRBV5-4,CASSLGPSGSTGELFF,TGTGCCAGCAGCTTGGGCCCTAGCGGGAGTACCGGGGAGCTGTTTTTT
.,few,TRBJ1-2,TRBV5-1,CASSFGSLDGYTF,TGCGCCAGCAGCTTTGGGAGTCTGGATGGCTACACCTTC
.,.,TRBJ2-7,TRBV9,CASSVGLAFKEQYF,TGTGCCAGCAGCGTAGGACTCGCCTTTAAGGAGCAGTACTTC
TRBD2,.,TRBJ2-7,TRBV6-5,CASSYSLAGGYEQYF,TGTGCCAGCAGTTACTCCCTAGCGGGAGGCTACGAGCAGTACTTC
.,.,TRBJ2-3,TRBV29-1,CSVEGGKGNTDTQYF,TGCAGCGTTGAAGGGGGTAAGGGGAACACAGATACGCAGTATTTT